Sequencing of this T cell receptor (beta chain) was carried out in a study of blood T cell repertoires in COVID-19. Assay: immunoSEQ multiplex PCR; the TCRdb copy retains only in-frame clones and omits some. The data show approximately 75,000 clones, over 75% seen once. Germline CDR1 is MNHEY and CDR2 is SVGAGI. V shed 8 bases and J 2 bases; nucleotides not matched to a gene: 5. This CDR3 region has 13 residues. V gene TRBV6-5 combines with J gene TRBJ2-7; 8 bases fit TRBD1. The TCR comes from a human donor in a cohort sampled during active COVID-19. Sequenced material: peripheral blood. The CDR3 coding sequence is TGTGCCAGCCGAAAGACAGGGGCCTACGAGCAGTACTTC. It translates to CASRKTGAYEQYF.